This TCR beta chain derives from a study of blood T cell repertoires in COVID-19. Whole-study context: Sources were T cells, B-cell-depleted T cells, or PBMCs; the material itself was cDNA or gDNA.

The CDR3 totals 16 residues. Germline CDR1 is MGHRA and CDR2 is YSYEKL. V gave up 4 bases and J gave up 4 bases; unmatched junction bases: 6. Assay: immunoSEQ multiplex PCR; the TCRdb copy retains only in-frame clones and omits some. Of 95,000 to 110,000 clones listed, 80% to 90% are singletons. This chain links TRBV4-1 with TRBJ2-3; 12 nucleotides line up with TRBD2. Material for sequencing was peripheral blood. The TCR sequence derives from a human donor in a cohort sampled during active COVID-19. The CDR3 loop reads CASSPPTSGGADTQYF. The DNA for the CDR3 is TGCGCCAGCAGCCCCCCGACTAGCGGGGGCGCAGATACGCAGTATTTT.